Included here is one T cell receptor beta chain sequence, with context. What it binds is not known. TCRdb keeps only in-frame clones here, not all; method: immunoSEQ multiplex PCR. This repertoire shows hundreds of thousands of clones, around 87% found once; its top ten account for about 3.4%. There are 15 residues in the CDR3. The data derive from a study of Ad26.COV2.S vaccination and SARS-CoV-2 variants. Treatment specified: 15 to 20 received Ad26.COV2.S at low or high dose, single or two shots; about 5 received placebo; per-sample allocation not given. Repertoires come from day 63 after the first vaccine or placebo injection. General study findings and limits: Participants in the vaccine arm had higher spike-specific TCR breadth; placebo recipients had lower.

V usage is TRBV21-1 and J usage is TRBJ1-2; the table's TRBD1 call for D was not verified on the DNA. TRBV21-1 is classified as a pseudogene. The sequence was collected from a person aged 18-60 years who received the Ad26.COV2.S COVID-19 vaccine or a placebo. This specimen was peripheral blood, taken in a trial of Ad26.COV2.S vaccine versus placebo. The CDR3 DNA is TGTGCCAGCAGCAAATCCCCCAGGGGGCCGGAGGGCTACACCTTC. This encodes CASSKSPRGPEGYTF.